This T cell receptor beta chain was observed in a study of T cell responses to AZD1222 COVID-19 vaccine. V shed 3 bases, J shed 2 bases, and the junction held 1 base outside the gene matches. CDR3 length equals 14 residues. In germline, CDR1 is SEHNR, CDR2 FQNEAQ (reference sequence). Findings and limits, study-wide: As reported, nearly half of all spike-specific TCRs target variant regions that are unmutated.

For this clone: What it binds is not known.

This table comes from immunoSEQ multiplex PCR, and its TCRdb copy is limited to in-frame clones, with some not included. Among 95,000 to 110,000 clones listed, around 90% were seen once. The chain is built from TRBV7-9 and TRBJ2-1; 7 bases align to TRBD1. The source is an adult in good health. Sequenced here: peripheral blood, sampled on day 0 of AZD1222 vaccination. DNA for the CDR3: TGTGCCAGCAGCTTCCAGGGGGCCTACAATGAGCAGTTCTTC. Encoded protein: CASSFQGAYNEQFF.